These 20 T cell receptor beta chains were sequenced from one sample in a study of shared clonotypes between healthy human individuals. Naive CD8 cells, CD45RO-negative and positively selected for CCR7, excluded terminally differentiated effector memory CD45RA+ cells. Produced via immunoSEQ multiplex PCR; TCRdb's table is partial and in-frame only. The table records under 600,000 clones, 98% of them present only once. The specimen sequenced was naive CD8+ T cells sorted from blood. All receptors derive from a man aged 25-40 years in good health.

The chain joins TRBV27 to TRBJ2-7; D perhaps matches TRBD2 (5 bases). Trimming pared 5 bases from V and 3 bases from J, leaving 11 bases between. Germline CDR1 reads MNHEY; CDR2 reads SMNVEV (reference sequence). The CDR3 is 13 amino acids. The CDR3 region is CASSAGDYYEQYF. The CDR3 DNA reads TGTGCCAGCAGTGCGGGCGACTACTACGAGCAGTACTTC.

A single count supports this clone. V gene TRBV27 combines with J gene TRBJ2-7; 7 bases align to TRBD1. Trimming cost V 7 bases and J 2 bases; bases outside gene matches: 5. CDR3 length: 13 residues. CDR1 MNHEY and CDR2 SMNVEV come from the germline V gene (reference sequence). The CDR3 region is CASKRQGPYEQYF. The CDR3 region has the DNA TGTGCCAGCAAACGACAGGGACCCTACGAGCAGTACTTC.

The V and J genes are TRBV9 and TRBJ2-1; 10 positions agree with TRBD2. The V gene end was trimmed by 4 bases and the J gene end by 8 bases; junction bases not matched to a gene: 12. The CDR3 contains 16 residues. Germline V gives CDR1 SGDLS, CDR2 YYNGEE. CDR3 residues: CASSPDLAGVSDEQFF. CDR3 bases: TGTGCCAGCAGCCCCGACCTAGCGGGAGTTTCCGATGAGCAGTTCTTC.

The chain recombines TRBV6-6 with TRBJ2-2, with D maybe TRBD1 (6 bases). The length of the CDR3 is 12 residues. Trimming pared 6 bases from V and 4 bases from J, leaving 6 bases between. Germline CDR1 is MNHNY and CDR2 is SVGAGI (reference sequence). The CDR3 DNA sequence: TGTGCCAGCAGAGGGGGCACCGGGGAGCTGTTTTTT. Its protein is CASRGGTGELFF.

In DNA form, the CDR3 reads TGTGCCAGCAGTTACACTAATAATCAGCCCCAGCATTTT. This translates into CASSYTNNQPQHF. This chain links TRBV6-5 with TRBJ1-5; D is undetermined. Germline V CDR1 and CDR2: MNHEY, SVGAGI. Trimming shortened V by 2 bases and J by 4 bases, and 6 bases separated the two germline ends. This CDR3 has 13 residues.

The chain couples TRBV9 to TRBJ2-3; 8 positions agree with TRBD2. The CDR3 runs to 16 residues. Losses at the gene ends were 0 bases for V and 3 bases for J; bases not matched to a gene: 6. Germline values: CDR1 SGDLS, CDR2 YYNGEE. CDR3 loop: CASSVETGGGTDTQYF. The CDR3 nucleotides read TGTGCCAGCAGCGTAGAGACGGGAGGGGGTACAGATACGCAGTATTTT.

This clone showed up just a few times. The chain carries TRBV5-5 and TRBJ2-5, with D possibly called TRBD1 or TRBD2 (5 bases each). The CDR3 loop spans 11 amino acids. With 4 bases removed from V and 13 bases from J, the gap between germline ends came to 14 bases. Germline V gene data show CDR1 as SGHKS and CDR2 as YYEKEE (reference sequence). The CDR3: CASSRGDLPYF. DNA of the CDR3: TGTGCCAGCAGCCGAGGGGACCTGCCGTACTTC.

This rearrangement joins TRBV11-2 to TRBJ2-2; the D gene is possibly TRBD1 (5 bases). The CDR3 runs to 16 residues. CDR1 is SGHAT and CDR2 is FQNNGV in the germline V gene. V lost 1 base, J lost 0 bases, and 9 bases lay in between. DNA of the CDR3: TGTGCCAGCAGCTTAGTAAGGGGAACGAACACCGGGGAGCTGTTTTTT. Amino acids: CASSLVRGTNTGELFF.

The chain combines TRBV25-1 with TRBJ2-3; D unresolved. V gave up 8 bases and J gave up 8 bases, with 11 bases separating them. In germline, CDR1 is MGHDK, CDR2 SYGVNS. The CDR3 has 11 residues. CDR3 sequence (DNA): TGTGCCAGCGCAACAATGGGTACGCAGTATTTT. Its protein product is CASATMGTQYF.

The chain recombines TRBV7-9 with TRBJ2-7, with a possible D match to TRBD1 (6 bases). V was pared by 6 bases and J by 3 bases, with 21 bases between. The CDR3 is 16 amino acids. Per the germline V gene, CDR1 is SEHNR and CDR2 is FQNEAQ (reference sequence). The CDR3 reads CASSPTAGVALYEQYF. The CDR3 bases are TGTGCCAGCAGTCCCACTGCAGGGGTGGCTCTCTACGAGCAGTACTTC.

This sequence joins TRBV27 and TRBJ2-7; TRBD2 matches at 8 bases. The trim removed 4 bases at V and 5 bases at J, leaving 10 bases unmatched. CDR1 is MNHEY, CDR2 SMNVEV, per germline (reference sequence). CDR3 length: 15 amino acids. The CDR3 region has the DNA TGTGCCAGCAGTTCCGGGGGGGGAATCGGGCACGAGCAGTACTTC. Encoded protein: CASSSGGGIGHEQYF.

The chain is built from TRBV9 and TRBJ2-2; TRBD1 agrees at 8 bases. Looked up from germline, CDR1 is SGDLS and CDR2 is YYNGEE. V dropped 5 bases and J dropped 1; count of bases not matched to a gene: 7. The CDR3 has 16 amino acids. The CDR3 spells CASSEAGTGNTGELFF. The CDR3 nucleotides read TGTGCCAGCAGTGAGGCCGGGACAGGGAACACCGGGGAGCTGTTTTTT.

The chain recombines TRBV6-1 with TRBJ2-1, with 10 positions matching TRBD1. This CDR3 region has 15 residues. Germline V gene lookup returns CDR1 MNHNS and CDR2 SASEGT. Trimming took 6 bases from V and 6 from J; bases not matched to a gene: 8. The CDR3 nucleotides read TGTGCCAGCAGATATGGGACAGGGGCCCCCAATGAGCAGTTCTTC. Protein product: CASRYGTGAPNEQFF.

The chain has TRBV29-1 and TRBJ1-4; 7 bases line up with TRBD1. The germline V gene has CDR1 SQVTM and CDR2 ANQGSEA. Losses at the gene ends were 6 bases for V and 2 bases for J; bases not matched to a gene: 3. The CDR3 covers 13 residues. The CDR3 DNA reads TGCAGCGTCTTACAGGGGACTAATGAAAAACTGTTTTTT. Amino acids: CSVLQGTNEKLFF.

This clone has just one count. The gene calls are TRBV4-1 and TRBJ1-2; 7 bases match TRBD1. The CDR3 is 16 amino acids. V was clipped by 0 bases and J by 4 bases; unmatched bases: 8. CDR1 is MGHRA and CDR2 is YSYEKL in the germline V gene. The CDR3 coding sequence is TGCGCCAGCAGCCAAGATCGGACAGGAGCCCCCTATGGCTACACCTTC. Its protein product is CASSQDRTGAPYGYTF.

The rearrangement links TRBV14 to TRBJ2-2, with 11 positions matching TRBD2. CDR3 length equals 16 residues. Germline trimming cut 3 bases from V and 4 bases from J; bases unmatched to any gene: 4. CDR1 is SGHDN, CDR2 FVKESK, per germline. This CDR3 reads CASSHPLAGATGELFF. CDR3 in DNA: TGTGCCAGCAGCCATCCACTAGCGGGAGCCACCGGGGAGCTGTTTTTT.

In regard to this clone: The sample has other DNA sequences that encode this CDR3 too. The gene calls are TRBV7-9 and TRBJ2-1; 11 bases are a match to TRBD2. The germline gives CDR1 SEHNR, CDR2 FQNEAQ (reference sequence). This CDR3 comprises 16 residues. V lost 6 bases and J lost 4; bases outside the gene matches: 8. The CDR3 DNA sequence: TGTGCCAGCAGTTCTACCGGGACTAGCGGATACAATGAGCAGTTCTTC. Translating it yields CASSSTGTSGYNEQFF.

The V call is TRBV28, the J call TRBJ2-1, with 12 nucleotides matching TRBD2. The CDR3 runs 15 residues. The junction had 5 bases not matched to a gene; V was cut back by 6 bases and J by 5 bases. The germline V gene has CDR1 MDHEN and CDR2 SYDVKM. The CDR3 sequence is CASRLGLAGNNEQFF. The CDR3 region has the DNA TGTGCCAGCAGGCTAGGACTAGCGGGAAACAATGAGCAGTTCTTC.

This chain links TRBV7-6 with TRBJ2-1; the D is unclear. CDR1 is SGHVS and CDR2 is FNYEAQ in the germline V gene. The length of the CDR3 is 13 residues. The V end was cut by 3 bases, the J end by 4 bases, with 7 bases between. This CDR3 reads CASSLTKYNEQFF. The CDR3 DNA reads TGTGCCAGCAGCTTGACCAAATACAATGAGCAGTTCTTC.

V and J are TRBV29-1 and TRBJ1-1; D unresolved. Germline loops: CDR1 SQVTM, CDR2 ANQGSEA. The CDR3 runs 12 residues. V lost 6 bases, J lost 1 base, and 9 bases lay in between. The DNA of the CDR3 is TGCAGCGTACCTAGGTCGAACACTGAAGCTTTCTTT. It encodes CSVPRSNTEAFF.